A single sample is the source of the 11 T cell receptor beta chains below, sequenced in a study of shared clonotypes between healthy human individuals. The data were produced by immunoSEQ multiplex PCR, yet TCRdb's version contains in-frame clones alone and is incomplete. The table includes roughly 2,000,000 clones, 93% detected once. The naive CD8 fraction comprised CD45RO-negative cells positively selected for CCR7 and excluded terminally differentiated effector memory CD45RA+ cells. Source material: naive CD8+ T cells from PBMCs. Source of these receptors: a man between 18 and 29 years old in good health. Some clones in this sample may be carry-over from other donors' samples.

The chain employs TRBV29-1 and TRBJ2-7; TRBD2 matches at 8 bases. Germline CDR1 SQVTM, CDR2 ANQGSEA. The trim removed 6 bases at V and 3 bases at J, leaving 7 bases unmatched. This CDR3 is built from 13 residues. The CDR3 bases are TGCAGCGTGAGACTAGCGCCAAACTACGAGCAGTACTTC. Amino acids: CSVRLAPNYEQYF.

This clone has only one observation. The same CDR3 also results from other DNA sequences found in this sample. The chain uses TRBV28 and TRBJ2-3; no clear D gene. The V gene's germline CDR1 is MDHEN and CDR2 SYDVKM. The CDR3 has 13 amino acids. Trimming shortened V by 3 bases and J by 0 bases, and 4 bases separated the two germline ends. In DNA, the CDR3 is TGTGCCAGCAGTTTGCTGAGCACAGATACGCAGTATTTT. It yields the protein CASSLLSTDTQYF.

CDR3 in amino acids: CASSLMEGPAYYGYTF. CDR3 in DNA: TGTGCCAGCAGCTTAATGGAGGGTCCGGCCTATTATGGCTACACCTTC. This chain uses TRBV7-9 with TRBJ1-2; D is unresolved. V lost 2 bases to trimming and J lost 5 bases, with 18 bases between them. Germline CDR1 reads SEHNR; CDR2 reads FQNEAQ (reference sequence). The length of the CDR3 is 16 residues. The full variable domain, with the rest looked up from reference TRBV7-9 and TRBJ1-2, is DTGVSQNPRHKITKRGQNVTFRCDPISEHNRLYWYRQTLGQGPEFLTYFQNEAQLEKSRLLSDRFSAERPKGSFSTLEIQRTEQGDSAMYLCASSLMEGPAYYGYTFGSGTRLTVV.

V and J are TRBV7-9 and TRBJ2-5; TRBD2 might be the D (6 bases). The CDR3 contains 15 residues. V lost 5 bases to trimming and J lost 5 bases, with 18 bases between them. Germline V CDR1 and CDR2: SEHNR, FQNEAQ (reference sequence). The CDR3 DNA is TGTGCCAGCAGCCGAATAAGGACGGGGGAGGAGACCCAGTACTTC. It translates to CASSRIRTGEETQYF.

On this clone: This specimen includes other DNA sequences encoding the same CDR3. V gene TRBV11-2 combines with J gene TRBJ2-2; no clear D gene. Trimming removed 3 bases from V and 8 bases from J, with 4 bases in between. Germline-derived CDR1 and CDR2 are SGHAT and FQNNGV. This CDR3 has 11 residues. DNA of the CDR3: TGTGCCAGCAGCTTTACAGGGGAGCTGTTTTTT. This encodes CASSFTGELFF.

The V gene is TRBV9, the J gene TRBJ1-2; tentatively, D is TRBD1 (6 bases). In germline, CDR1 is SGDLS, CDR2 YYNGEE. V was clipped by 4 bases and J by 4 bases, with 17 bases between them. The CDR3 is 15 amino acids. The CDR3 DNA sequence: TGTGCCAGCAGCCCCCGGAACAGGGAGGCCTATGGCTACACCTTC. It translates to CASSPRNREAYGYTF.

This clone was seen only once. The chain links TRBV5-1 to TRBJ2-3; TRBD1 matches 11 bases. The CDR3 is 14 residues long. CDR1 is SGHRS, CDR2 YFSETQ, per germline. After removal of 3 bases from V and 4 bases from J, the junction contained 1 base not matched to a gene. Here the CDR3 reads CASSWTGGPDTQYF. The CDR3 DNA is TGCGCCAGCAGCTGGACAGGGGGCCCAGATACGCAGTATTTT.

The chain is built from TRBV7-9 and TRBJ1-2; weak D call: TRBD1 (5 bases). This CDR3 is built from 14 residues. CDR1 is SEHNR and CDR2 is FQNEAQ in the germline V gene (reference sequence). V was pared by 3 bases and J by 8 bases, with 16 bases between. The CDR3 protein is CASSFTGSGAGYTF. In nucleotides, the CDR3 is TGTGCCAGCAGCTTTACCGGTAGCGGGGCCGGCTACACCTTC.

The rearrangement links TRBV6-6 to TRBJ2-7; no clear D. The germline gives CDR1 MNHNY, CDR2 SVGAGI (reference sequence). This CDR3 spans 11 amino acids. The V and J ends lost 2 bases and 5 bases respectively, with 4 bases between them. The CDR3: CASSYPHEQYF. CDR3 DNA: TGTGCCAGCAGTTACCCCCACGAGCAGTACTTC.

The chain is built from TRBV7-2 and TRBJ2-5; D possibly matches TRBD1 or TRBD2 (5 bases each). Trimming cost V 5 bases and J 4 bases, with 20 bases left between them. The length of the CDR3 is 16 residues. CDR1 SGHTA and CDR2 FQGNSA come from the germline V gene. As DNA, the CDR3 is TGTGCCAGCAGCATCGGGACGACGGCGCCCGGAGAGACCCAGTACTTC. This codes for CASSIGTTAPGETQYF.

V and J are TRBV5-6 and TRBJ2-1, with a possible D match to TRBD1 (5 bases). The germline V and J ends were trimmed by 4 bases and 9 bases, with 11 bases remaining between them. Germline V gene lookup returns CDR1 SGHDT and CDR2 YYEEEE. CDR3 length: 12 amino acids. CDR3 nucleotides: TGTGCCAGCAGCCCGCAGCAGGGTGAGCAGTTCTTC. It specifies CASSPQQGEQFF. Full variable domain (missing parts from reference TRBV5-6 and TRBJ2-1): DAGVTQSPTHLIKTRGQQVTLRCSPKSGHDTVSWYQQALGQGPQFIFQYYEEEERQRGNFPDRFSGHQFPNYSSELNVNALLLGDSALYLCASSPQQGEQFFGPGTRLTVL.